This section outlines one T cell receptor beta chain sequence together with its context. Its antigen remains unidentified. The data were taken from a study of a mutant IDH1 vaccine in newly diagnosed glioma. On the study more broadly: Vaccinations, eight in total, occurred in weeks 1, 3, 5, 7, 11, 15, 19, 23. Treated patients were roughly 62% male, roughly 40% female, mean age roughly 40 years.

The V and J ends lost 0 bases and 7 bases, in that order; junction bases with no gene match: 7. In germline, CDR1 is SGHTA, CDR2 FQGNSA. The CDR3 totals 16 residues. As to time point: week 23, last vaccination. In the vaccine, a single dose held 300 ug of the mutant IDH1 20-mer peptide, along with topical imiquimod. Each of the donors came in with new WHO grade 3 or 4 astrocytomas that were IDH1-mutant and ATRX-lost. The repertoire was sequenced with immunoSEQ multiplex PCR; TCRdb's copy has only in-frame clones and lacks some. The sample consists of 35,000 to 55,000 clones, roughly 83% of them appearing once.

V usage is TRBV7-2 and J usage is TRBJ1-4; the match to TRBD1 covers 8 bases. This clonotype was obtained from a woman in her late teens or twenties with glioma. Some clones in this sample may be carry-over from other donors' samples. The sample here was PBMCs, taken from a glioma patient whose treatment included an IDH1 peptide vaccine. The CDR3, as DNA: TGTGCCAGCAGCTTAGCCCCTACAGGGGGAGGTGAAAAACTGTTTTTT. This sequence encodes CASSLAPTGGGEKLFF.